Shown below are 4 T cell receptor beta chains from a single sample sequenced in a study of CXCR3 chemokines and chemotherapy response in bladder cancer. TCRdb passed the PCR reads through MiXCR, listing each CDR3 protein once. The data show about 2,300 distinct CDR3 sequences, 6.5% to 8% seen once. Sampling was performed from a patient whose treatment included neoadjuvant chemotherapy. The receptors were gathered from a human donor with bladder cancer that responded to neoadjuvant chemotherapy.

By sample share, this clonotype is medium-sized. V is TRBV7-2 and J is TRBJ2-1, with 10 nucleotides matching TRBD2. The germline CDR1 and CDR2 sequences are SGHTA and FQGNSA. V was clipped by 2 bases and J by 8 bases; unmatched bases: 9. The CDR3 has 16 amino acids. CDR3: CASSLWASGSPHEQFF. The CDR3, as DNA: TGTGCCAGCAGCTTATGGGCTAGCGGGAGTCCCCATGAGCAGTTCTTC.

The J gene is TRBJ1-1, the V gene TRBV11-2, with D tentatively TRBD1 (5 bases). This CDR3 region has 16 residues. Trimming took off 0 bases at V and 4 bases at J, with 15 bases between the two ends. CDR1 and CDR2 from the germline V gene are SGHAT and FQNNGV. Here the CDR3 DNA reads TGTGCCAGCAGCTTAGATCTGCCCTGGGGCGGCACTGAAGCTTTCTTT. It translates to CASSLDLPWGGTEAFF.

In this sample, this clonotype turned up many times. The genes are TRBV19 and TRBJ2-4; 9 nucleotides align to TRBD2. Germline CDR1 and CDR2: LNHDA and SQIVND (reference sequence). V shed 7 bases and J 0 bases; nucleotides not matched to a gene: 7. This CDR3 region has 16 residues. The CDR3 loop is CASTETSGLAKNIQYF. The CDR3 region has the DNA TGTGCCAGTACCGAGACTAGCGGTCTAGCCAAAAACATTCAGTACTTC.

In its sample, this clonotype was seen many times. The chain joins TRBV24-1 to TRBJ2-7; 8 positions match TRBD2. The germline gives CDR1 KGHDR, CDR2 SFDVKD. V lost 4 bases to trimming and J lost 3 bases; unmatched junction nucleotides: 4. The CDR3 has 14 residues. CDR3 sequence reads: CATSERGDLYEQYF. CDR3 nucleotide sequence: TGTGCCACCAGTGAGCGGGGGGACCTCTACGAGCAGTACTTC.